This is a list of T cell receptor beta chains from one sample in a study of early T cells in non-severe SARS-CoV-2 infection. TCRdb independently ran MiXCR on the 5' RACE reads; one entry per CDR3 protein. The sample lists over 25,000 distinct CDR3 sequences; around 5.7% were seen once. The sequenced sample was whole blood. These receptors were obtained from an adult who was a healthcare worker with PCR-confirmed SARS-CoV-2 infection or an uninfected control (not recorded which). CDR3s include the opening cysteine and the closing phenylalanine or tryptophan. Each record gives: V gene, D gene, J gene, clone size, CDR3 DNA, CDR3 protein. A D gene is named only where the DNA matches it firmly. Not all rows give a size; the values are once, few, many and, for expanded clones, a class.

>TRBV7-6|NA|TRBJ2-3|few
TGTGCCAGCAGCTTATGGAGGGGGGATACGCAGTATTTT
CASSLWRGDTQYF
>TRBV29-1|NA|TRBJ2-7|many
TGCAGCGTGGCAGCCCCCGGGGGCCTTAACGAGCAGTACTTC
CSVAAPGGLNEQYF
>TRBV27|NA|TRBJ2-1|many
TGTGCCAGCAGTTTAAACCAGATAAATGAGCAGTTCTTC
CASSLNQINEQFF
>TRBV29-1|NA|TRBJ1-2|many
TGCAGCGTTGATACGGGGGGCTGGTATGGCTACACCTTC
CSVDTGGWYGYTF
>TRBV4-3|NA|TRBJ2-3|NA
TGCGCCAGCAGCCAAGGGTCCCGCGGGGATGATACGCAGTATTTT
CASSQGSRGDDTQYF
>TRBV20-1|NA|TRBJ2-3|many
TGCAGTGCTAGAGACCTAGTGCGCACAGATACGCAGTATTTT
CSARDLVRTDTQYF
>TRBV7-2|NA|TRBJ2-5|many
TGTGCCAGCAGCTTACGACGGGGGCCTCAAGAGACCCAGTACTTC
CASSLRRGPQETQYF
>TRBV7-4|TRBD2|TRBJ2-5|NA
TGTGCCAGCAGCCCCCCCCCAGCGGGGGGTCCCCAAGAGACCCAGTACTTC
CASSPPPAGGPQETQYF
>TRBV7-2|NA|TRBJ2-5|many
TGTGCCAGCAGCTTAGACGCCGGACTACTGCGGGCCCAGTACTTC
CASSLDAGLLRAQYF
>TRBV29-1|NA|TRBJ2-1|few
TGCAGCGAGAGGAGAGGGGGCAATGAGCAGTTCTTC
CSERRGGNEQFF
>TRBV30|NA|TRBJ2-1|many
TGTGCCTGGAGTTATGGAGGAGGGAATGAGCAGTTCTTC
CAWSYGGGNEQFF
>TRBV4-2|NA|TRBJ2-1|many
TGTGCCAGCAGCCCTCCGGCCCTTGACAATGAGCAGTTCTTC
CASSPPALDNEQFF
>TRBV6-2/TRBV6-3|NA|TRBJ2-7|many
TGTGCCAGCAGCCCCGTCGCGGACTCCTACGAGCAGTACTTC
CASSPVADSYEQYF